A single sample is the source of the 14 T cell receptor beta chains below, sequenced in a study of cytomegalovirus exposure and HLA in healthy donors. Both 60 Vbeta primers and 13 Jbeta primers went into the PCR. The table came from immunoSEQ multiplex PCR; TCRdb's copy has only in-frame clones and leaves some out. The sample holds 180,000 or so clones, about 79% seen once. The specimen was PBMCs. These receptors came from a female donor in good health and CMV-seronegative.

The chain links TRBV7-2 to TRBJ1-4; 7 nucleotides match TRBD1. This CDR3 is 12 amino acids long. Germline CDR1 is SGHTA and CDR2 is FQGNSA. The V segment lost 5 bases and the J segment 10 bases; nucleotides outside the gene matches: 4. The CDR3 here is CASSPRQGKLFF. The CDR3 coding sequence is TGTGCCAGCAGCCCGAGACAGGGAAAACTGTTTTTT.

The chain couples TRBV4-3 to TRBJ1-2, with D possibly being TRBD1 (6 bases). This CDR3 has 13 amino acids. V dropped 4 bases and J dropped 6 bases, with 12 bases sitting between them. CDR1 and CDR2 (germline): LGHNA, YSLEER. CDR3 bases: TGCGCCAGCAGCCCAACAGGGCGGGATGGCTACACCTTC. It specifies CASSPTGRDGYTF.

This clone has a single count. The V and J genes are TRBV4-2 and TRBJ2-2; D gene ambiguous. The V gene lost 1 base and the J gene lost 9 bases, with 9 bases spanning the gap. Germline loops: CDR1 LGHNA, CDR2 YNFKEQ. This CDR3 has 13 residues. The CDR3 loop reads CASSQAPSRELFF. CDR3 bases: TGTGCCAGCAGCCAAGCCCCTTCCCGGGAGCTGTTTTTT.

This clone was detected once. The rearrangement uses TRBV6-6 and TRBJ2-5; no definite D call. Trimming shortened V by 4 bases and J by 7 bases, and 10 bases separated the two germline ends. This CDR3 is 12 amino acids long. The germline V gene has CDR1 MNHNY and CDR2 SVGAGI (reference sequence). The CDR3 nucleotides read TGTGCCAGCAGTTCGAGCCCGCGGACCCAGTACTTC. Protein product: CASSSSPRTQYF.

The chain couples TRBV6-6 to TRBJ2-1; TRBD2 aligns across 7 bases. The V segment lost 5 bases and the J segment 7 bases; nucleotides outside the gene matches: 11. Germline CDR1 MNHNY, CDR2 SVGAGI (reference sequence). The CDR3 covers 15 residues. DNA for the CDR3: TGTGCCAGCAGTCCCAGCAGGACTAGGTTAAATGAGCAGTTCTTC. Translated: CASSPSRTRLNEQFF.

This clone was seen a few times. The chain has TRBV6-1 and TRBJ1-3; TRBD1 is a possible D gene (6 bases). Deletions cut 4 bases from V and 4 bases from J, with 14 bases between. The CDR3 sequence is 15 residues long. Germline assignment: CDR1 MNHNS and CDR2 SASEGT. The CDR3 DNA is TGTGCCAGCAGTGCCCCAACAGGGTCGGGAAACACCATATATTTT. As protein: CASSAPTGSGNTIYF.

The chain recombines TRBV4-3 with TRBJ2-7, with D perhaps matching TRBD1 (6 bases). The CDR3 consists of 15 residues. Germline CDR1 is LGHNA and CDR2 is YSLEER. With 0 bases removed from V and 7 bases from J, the gap between germline ends came to 16 bases. This CDR3 reads CASSQEGRAGEEQYF. In DNA form, the CDR3 reads TGCGCCAGCAGCCAAGAAGGCAGGGCAGGGGAGGAGCAGTACTTC.

The chain links TRBV7-9 to TRBJ1-2, with 7 nucleotides matching TRBD1. The CDR3 has 14 amino acids. The germline V gene has CDR1 SEHNR and CDR2 FQNEAQ (reference sequence). The V and J ends lost 4 bases and 6 bases, in that order; junction bases with no gene match: 8. The CDR3 region is CASSYMTGSDGYTF. The CDR3 DNA sequence: TGTGCCAGCAGCTATATGACAGGGTCGGATGGCTACACCTTC.

This sequence joins TRBV7-2 and TRBJ2-2; 7 bases are a match to TRBD2. Germline values: CDR1 SGHTA, CDR2 FQGNSA. The CDR3 covers 15 residues. The J segment lost 5 bases and the V segment lost 5 bases, leaving 8 bases of the junction unmatched. CDR3 sequence: CASSPSGRPTGELFF. CDR3 coding DNA: TGTGCCAGCAGCCCGTCCGGGAGGCCAACCGGGGAGCTGTTTTTT.

This sequence joins TRBV11-2 and TRBJ2-4, with D maybe TRBD2 (6 bases). The CDR3 contains 15 residues. Trimming removed 0 bases at V and 6 bases at J, with 12 bases between. CDR1 and CDR2 from the germline V gene are SGHAT and FQNNGV. CDR3 loop: CASSLDRTKLNIQYF. CDR3 coding DNA: TGTGCCAGCAGCTTAGATCGGACTAAGTTAAACATTCAGTACTTC.

This clone was counted a single time. This chain joins TRBV28 and TRBJ2-5; D is perhaps TRBD2 (6 bases). Deletions cut 3 bases from V and 11 bases from J, with 16 bases between. The CDR3 extends over 13 amino acids. Germline values: CDR1 MDHEN, CDR2 SYDVKM. The DNA of the CDR3 is TGTGCCAGCAGTTTCGAGGGAGGTGGGCTTCAGTACTTC. Residues: CASSFEGGGLQYF.

V is TRBV5-1 and J is TRBJ2-1; the match to TRBD2 covers 7 bases. CDR1 is SGHRS and CDR2 is YFSETQ in the germline V gene. V was pared by 7 bases and J by 5 bases, with 12 bases of the junction left unmatched. The CDR3 consists of 15 residues. The CDR3 DNA reads TGCGCCAGCCACGGACCCGGGCTAGCGGACAATGAGCAGTTCTTC. It is translated as CASHGPGLADNEQFF.

The chain joins TRBV11-3 to TRBJ2-1, with D perhaps matching TRBD2 (7 bases). The CDR3 length is 12 residues. CDR1 is SGHNT, CDR2 YENEEA, per germline. Trimming stripped 6 bases from V and 9 bases from J, with 12 bases between. The CDR3 region has the DNA TGTGCCAGCAGGGGTAGGGGGGGTGAGCAGTTCTTC. This encodes CASRGRGGEQFF.

CDR3 amino acids: CASSLAGGYTF. The CDR3 DNA follows: TGTGCCAGCAGCTTAGCGGGCGGCTACACCTTC. The rearrangement uses TRBV7-2 and TRBJ1-2; D not resolved. This CDR3 is built from 11 residues. The V gene's germline CDR1 is SGHTA and CDR2 FQGNSA. Trimming removed 0 bases from V and 8 bases from J, with 4 bases in between. The variable domain in full, completed from reference TRBV7-2 and TRBJ1-2, reads GAGVSQSPSNKVTEKGKDVELRCDPISGHTALYWYRQSLGQGLEFLIYFQGNSAPDKSGLPSDRFSAERTGGSVSTLTIQRTQQEDSAVYLCASSLAGGYTFGSGTRLTVV.